This T cell receptor beta chain was sequenced for a study of Ad26.COV2.S vaccination and SARS-CoV-2 variants. Findings and limits, study-wide: Greater spike-specific TCR breadth was seen in vaccine recipients than in placebo recipients. Recipients of vaccine and of placebo showed similar breadth of their non-spike TCR repertoires. After vaccination, substantial breadth of spike-specific CD8+ and CD4+ responses was reported.

V was pared by 4 bases and J by 0 bases, with 15 bases between. Germline values: CDR1 SGHRS, CDR2 YFSETQ. CDR3 length: 16 residues. Measured with immunoSEQ multiplex PCR; TCRdb has only the in-frame clones, and not every one. The sample has roughly 350,000 clones, around 89% seen once. Sample treatment: roughly 18 received Ad26.COV2.S at low or high dose, single or two shots; roughly five received placebo; per-sample allocation not given. Day 63 after the first vaccine or placebo injection was the time point for sampling. Of note for this clone: Its antigen is not known.

This sequence was found in a person between 18 and 60 years old who received the Ad26.COV2.S COVID-19 vaccine or a placebo. V usage is TRBV5-1 and J usage is TRBJ2-3, with a tentative D call TRBD1 (6 bases). This sample comprised peripheral blood, obtained in a trial of Ad26.COV2.S vaccine versus placebo. The CDR3 nucleotides read TGCGCCAGCAGCCGTGGACAGCCTTCTAGCACAGATACGCAGTATTTT. Amino acid sequence: CASSRGQPSSTDTQYF.